This T cell receptor (beta chain) was observed in a study of prognosis after radiotherapy for stage I lung cancer. Study in general: The period between April 2018 and early 2019 saw the enrollment of stage I non-small cell lung cancer patients. Non-small cell lung cancer patients were all deemed medically inoperable.

Germline lookup yields CDR1 SGHVS and CDR2 FQNEAQ. The CDR3 spans 14 residues. Researchers used two-round multiplex PCR to amplify TCR beta CDR3 starting from genomic DNA. Each TRBV and TRBJ gene had its own primer in the first PCR round. TCRdb re-called the multiplex PCR reads with MiXCR, one entry per CDR3 protein. The sample shows approximately 25,000 distinct CDR3 sequences, around 39% of them seen only once. Study outcomes and limitations: Lower Shannon entropy values were found after stereotactic body radiation therapy in patients who developed distant metastases.

Every member of the patient group was node-negative on CT and PET/CT (none had prior chemotherapy, radiotherapy or other malignancies). Regarding this clonotype: The antigen is unknown. Sequence at one end of the junction differs from germline and may be a read error.

The sequences come from PBMCs, collected before or after stereotactic body radiation therapy (not recorded which). The TCR sequence derives from a donor at least 50 years old with non-small cell lung cancer. This chain uses TRBV7-8 with TRBJ2-3; 7 bases fit TRBD2. CDR3 loop: CASSSAGVTYTQYF. The DNA for the CDR3 is TGTGCCAGCAGCTCCGCGGGAGTCACATATACGCAGTATTTT.